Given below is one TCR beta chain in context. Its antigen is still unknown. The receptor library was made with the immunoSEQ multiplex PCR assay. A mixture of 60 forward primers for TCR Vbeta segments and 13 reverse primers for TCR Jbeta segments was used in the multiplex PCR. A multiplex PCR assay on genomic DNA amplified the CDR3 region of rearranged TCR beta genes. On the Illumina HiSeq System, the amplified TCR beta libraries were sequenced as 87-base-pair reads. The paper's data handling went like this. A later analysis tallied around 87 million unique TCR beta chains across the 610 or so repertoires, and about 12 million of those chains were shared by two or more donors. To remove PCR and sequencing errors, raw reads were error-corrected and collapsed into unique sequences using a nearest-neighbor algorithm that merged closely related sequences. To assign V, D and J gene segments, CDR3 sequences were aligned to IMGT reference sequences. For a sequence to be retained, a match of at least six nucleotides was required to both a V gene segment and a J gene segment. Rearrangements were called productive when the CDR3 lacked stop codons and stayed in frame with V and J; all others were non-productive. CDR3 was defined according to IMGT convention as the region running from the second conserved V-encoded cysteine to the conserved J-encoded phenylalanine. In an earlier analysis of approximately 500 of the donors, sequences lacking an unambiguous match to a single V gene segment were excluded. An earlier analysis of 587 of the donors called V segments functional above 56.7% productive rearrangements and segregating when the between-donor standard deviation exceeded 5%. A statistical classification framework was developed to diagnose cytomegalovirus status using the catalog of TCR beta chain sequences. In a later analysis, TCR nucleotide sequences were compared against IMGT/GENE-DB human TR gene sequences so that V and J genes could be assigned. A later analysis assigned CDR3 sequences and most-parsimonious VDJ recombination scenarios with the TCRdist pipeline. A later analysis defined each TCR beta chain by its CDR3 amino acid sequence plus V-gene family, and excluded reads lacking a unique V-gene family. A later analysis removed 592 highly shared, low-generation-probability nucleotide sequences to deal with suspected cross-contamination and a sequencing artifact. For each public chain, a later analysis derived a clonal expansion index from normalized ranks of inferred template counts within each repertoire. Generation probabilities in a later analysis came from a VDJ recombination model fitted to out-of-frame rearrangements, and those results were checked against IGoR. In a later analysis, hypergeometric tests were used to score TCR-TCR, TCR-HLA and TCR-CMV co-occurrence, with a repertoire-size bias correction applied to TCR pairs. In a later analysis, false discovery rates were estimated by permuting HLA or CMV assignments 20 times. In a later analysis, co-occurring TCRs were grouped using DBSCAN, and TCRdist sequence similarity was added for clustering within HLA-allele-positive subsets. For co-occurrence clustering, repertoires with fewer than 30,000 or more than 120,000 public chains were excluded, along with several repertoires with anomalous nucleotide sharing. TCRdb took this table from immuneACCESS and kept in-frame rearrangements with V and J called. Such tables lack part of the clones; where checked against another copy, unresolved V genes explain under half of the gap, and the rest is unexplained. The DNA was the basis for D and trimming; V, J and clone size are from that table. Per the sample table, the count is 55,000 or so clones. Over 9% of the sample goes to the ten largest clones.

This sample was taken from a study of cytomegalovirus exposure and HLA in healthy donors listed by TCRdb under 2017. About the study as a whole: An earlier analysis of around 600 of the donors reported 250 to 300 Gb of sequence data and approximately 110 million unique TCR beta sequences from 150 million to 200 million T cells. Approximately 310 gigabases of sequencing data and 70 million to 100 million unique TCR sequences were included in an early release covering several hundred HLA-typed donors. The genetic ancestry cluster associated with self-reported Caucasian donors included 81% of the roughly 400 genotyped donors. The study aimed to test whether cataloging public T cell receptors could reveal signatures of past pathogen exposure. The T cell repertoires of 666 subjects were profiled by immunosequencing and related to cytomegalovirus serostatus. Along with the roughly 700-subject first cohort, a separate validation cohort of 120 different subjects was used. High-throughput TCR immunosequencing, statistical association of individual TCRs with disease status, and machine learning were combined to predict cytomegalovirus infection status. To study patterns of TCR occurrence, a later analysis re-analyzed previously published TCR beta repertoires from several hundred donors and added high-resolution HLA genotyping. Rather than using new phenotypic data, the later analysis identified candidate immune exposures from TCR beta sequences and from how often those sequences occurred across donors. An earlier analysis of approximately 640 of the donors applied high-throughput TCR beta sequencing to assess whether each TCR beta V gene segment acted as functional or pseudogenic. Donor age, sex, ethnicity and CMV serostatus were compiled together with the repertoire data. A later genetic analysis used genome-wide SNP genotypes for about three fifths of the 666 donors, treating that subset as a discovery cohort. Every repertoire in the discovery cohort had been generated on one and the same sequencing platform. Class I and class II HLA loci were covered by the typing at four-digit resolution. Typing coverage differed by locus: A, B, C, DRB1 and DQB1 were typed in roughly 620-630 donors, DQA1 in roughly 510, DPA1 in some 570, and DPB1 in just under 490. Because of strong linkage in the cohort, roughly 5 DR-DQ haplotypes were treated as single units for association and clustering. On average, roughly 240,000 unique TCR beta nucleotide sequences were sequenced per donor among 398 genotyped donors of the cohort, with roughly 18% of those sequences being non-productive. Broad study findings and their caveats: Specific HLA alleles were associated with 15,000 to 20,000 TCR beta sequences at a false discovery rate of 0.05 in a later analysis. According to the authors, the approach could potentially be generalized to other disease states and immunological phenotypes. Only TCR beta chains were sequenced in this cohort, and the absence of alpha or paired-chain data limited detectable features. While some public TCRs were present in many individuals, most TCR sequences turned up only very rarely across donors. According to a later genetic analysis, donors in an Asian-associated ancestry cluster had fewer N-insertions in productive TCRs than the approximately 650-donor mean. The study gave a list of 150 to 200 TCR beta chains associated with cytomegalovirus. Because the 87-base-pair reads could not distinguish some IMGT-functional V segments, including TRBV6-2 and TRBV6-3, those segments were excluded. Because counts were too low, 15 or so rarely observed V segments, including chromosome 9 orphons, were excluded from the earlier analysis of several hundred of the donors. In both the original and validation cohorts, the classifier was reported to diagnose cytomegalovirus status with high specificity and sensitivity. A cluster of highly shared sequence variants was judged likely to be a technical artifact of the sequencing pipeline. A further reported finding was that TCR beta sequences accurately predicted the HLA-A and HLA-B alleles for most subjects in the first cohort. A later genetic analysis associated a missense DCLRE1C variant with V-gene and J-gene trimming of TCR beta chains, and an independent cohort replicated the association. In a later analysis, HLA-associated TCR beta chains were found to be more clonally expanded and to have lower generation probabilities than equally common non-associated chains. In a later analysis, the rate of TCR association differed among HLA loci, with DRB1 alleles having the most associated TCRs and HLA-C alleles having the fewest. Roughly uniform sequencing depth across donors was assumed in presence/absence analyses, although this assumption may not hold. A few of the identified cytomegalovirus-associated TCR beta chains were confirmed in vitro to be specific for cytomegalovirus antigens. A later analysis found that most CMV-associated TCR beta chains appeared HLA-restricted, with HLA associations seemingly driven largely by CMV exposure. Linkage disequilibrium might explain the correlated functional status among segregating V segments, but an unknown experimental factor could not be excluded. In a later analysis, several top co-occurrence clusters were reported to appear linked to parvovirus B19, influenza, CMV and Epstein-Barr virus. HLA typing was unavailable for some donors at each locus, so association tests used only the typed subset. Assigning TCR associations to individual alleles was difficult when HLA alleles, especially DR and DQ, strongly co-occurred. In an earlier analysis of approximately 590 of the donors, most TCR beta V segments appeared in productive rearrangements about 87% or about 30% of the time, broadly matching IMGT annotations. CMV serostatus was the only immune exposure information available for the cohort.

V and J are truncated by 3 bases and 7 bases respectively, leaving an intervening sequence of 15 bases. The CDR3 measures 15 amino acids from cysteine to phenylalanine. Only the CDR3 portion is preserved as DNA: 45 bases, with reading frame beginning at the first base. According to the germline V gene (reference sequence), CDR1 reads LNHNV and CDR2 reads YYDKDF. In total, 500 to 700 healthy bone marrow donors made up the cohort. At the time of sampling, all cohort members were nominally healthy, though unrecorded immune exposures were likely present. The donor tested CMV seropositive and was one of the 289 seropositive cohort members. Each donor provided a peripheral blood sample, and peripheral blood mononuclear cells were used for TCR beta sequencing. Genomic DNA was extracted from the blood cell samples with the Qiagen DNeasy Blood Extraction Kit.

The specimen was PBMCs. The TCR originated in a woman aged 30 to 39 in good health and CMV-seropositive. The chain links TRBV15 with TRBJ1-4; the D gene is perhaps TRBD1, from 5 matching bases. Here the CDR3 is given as CATSRFRGAGEKLFF. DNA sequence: TGTGCCACCAGCAGGTTCCGCGGGGCGGGTGAAAAACTGTTTTTT.